This TCR beta chain was observed in a study of blood T cells in healthy people across ages. Study-wide context: The capture of about one barcoded beta molecule per two T cells was achieved by template switching.

Regarding this clonotype: Its antigen is unknown.

V shed 4 bases and J shed 9 bases, with 16 bases lying between them. Germline assignment: CDR1 SNHLY and CDR2 FYNNEI. The CDR3 runs 15 residues. For the second PCR, which ran for 7 to 11 cycles, a sample-barcoded 5' primer and a J-beta primer mix were used. From the 5' RACE reads, TCRdb called clonotypes with MiXCR, one entry per CDR3 protein. Of approximately 680,000 distinct CDR3 sequences listed, about 34% are singletons. Researchers isolated at least 6 million PBMCs per sample. Notes on the study in general: Aged donors had fewer naive CD4+ cells and lower diversity than long-lived donors.

This TCR was sampled from an elderly woman in good health. The V and J genes are TRBV2 and TRBJ1-6, with D perhaps TRBD1 (6 bases). Sequencing was carried out using blood. The CDR3 coding sequence is TGTGCCAGCAGTGGAGAGGGTCAGGGGTCTTCACCCCTCCACTTT. Amino acids: CASSGEGQGSSPLHF.